Following are 8 T cell receptor beta chains from one sample sequenced in a study of T cell responses to AZD1222 COVID-19 vaccine. Method: immunoSEQ multiplex PCR; TCRdb's copy keeps in-frame clones and lacks some. Of some 60,000 clones in the sample, roughly 80% are singletons; the top ten hold over 3%. This specimen was peripheral blood, taken 28 days after the second AZD1222 dose. Receptors were obtained from an adult who received the AZD1222 COVID-19 vaccine.

The V and J genes are TRBV4-2 and TRBJ1-2; 7 nucleotides agree with TRBD1. Germline CDR1 LGHNA, CDR2 YNFKEQ. The CDR3 runs to 15 residues. V was clipped by 2 bases and J by 6 bases; unmatched bases: 9. CDR3 sequence: CASSQIDREENGYTF. The CDR3 coding sequence is TGTGCCAGCAGCCAAATCGACAGGGAGGAAAATGGCTACACCTTC.

V gene TRBV7-7 combines with J gene TRBJ2-7; 7 bases match TRBD1. This CDR3 contains 15 residues. Germline values: CDR1 SSHAT, CDR2 FNYEAQ (reference sequence). Germline trimming cut 5 bases from V and 0 bases from J; bases unmatched to any gene: 7. The CDR3 reads CASSLGPGGSYEQYF. CDR3 nucleotide sequence: TGTGCCAGCAGCCTGGGCCCAGGGGGCTCCTACGAGCAGTACTTC.

This chain links TRBV5-6 with TRBJ1-5; TRBD1 matches at 8 bases. V gave up 3 bases and J gave up 6 bases; unmatched junction bases: 11. This CDR3 spans 16 amino acids. Germline CDR1 and CDR2: SGHDT and YYEEEE. The CDR3 sequence: CASSSSRQGISQPQHF. CDR3 bases: TGTGCCAGCAGCTCCTCCCGACAGGGGATCAGTCAGCCCCAGCATTTT.

This rearrangement joins TRBV7-2 to TRBJ1-5; D is unclear. Germline V CDR1 and CDR2: SGHTA, FQGNSA. V lost 5 bases and J lost 0, with 8 bases in between. The length of the CDR3 is 14 residues. The CDR3 loop reads CASSPLGSNQPQHF. CDR3 DNA sequence: TGTGCCAGCAGCCCCTTAGGTAGCAATCAGCCCCAGCATTTT.

The chain recombines TRBV12-2 with TRBJ1-2. TRBV12-2 is flagged as a pseudogene. The CDR3 is 14 amino acids. The CDR3 reads CASRLESANYGYTF. DNA of the CDR3: TGTGCAAGTCGCTTAGAGTCCGCTAACTATGGCTACACCTTC.

J is TRBJ2-5 and V is TRBV7-9; 13 nucleotides agree with TRBD2. This CDR3 region has 19 residues. Germline assignment: CDR1 SEHNR and CDR2 FQNEAQ (reference sequence). Trimming cost V 1 base and J 5 bases; bases outside gene matches: 13. CDR3 nucleotide sequence: TGTGCCAGCAGCTTAGGACTAGCGGGGGGCTGGCTTGCCCCGGAGACCCAGTACTTC. Its protein is CASSLGLAGGWLAPETQYF.

Remarks on this clone: At one end, the junction sequence differs from germline, possibly due to a read error. V is TRBV6-5 and J is TRBJ1-5; D remains ambiguous. Looked up from germline, CDR1 is MNHEY and CDR2 is SVGAGI. The CDR3 has 16 amino acids. The CDR3 loop is CASRYSWARMDQPQHF. As DNA, the CDR3 is TGTGCCAGCAGATACTCTTGGGCCAGGATGGATCAGCCCCAGCATTTT.

This clone came up many times. The gene calls are TRBV27 and TRBJ1-5; D is perhaps TRBD1 (5 bases). CDR1 is MNHEY and CDR2 is SMNVEV in the germline V gene (reference sequence). This CDR3 comprises 14 residues. Trimming left V 7 bases short and J 2 bases short, with 12 bases between. The CDR3 nucleotides read TGTGCCAGCACCGCAGGGTGGGGCAATCAGCCCCAGCATTTT. Protein: CASTAGWGNQPQHF.